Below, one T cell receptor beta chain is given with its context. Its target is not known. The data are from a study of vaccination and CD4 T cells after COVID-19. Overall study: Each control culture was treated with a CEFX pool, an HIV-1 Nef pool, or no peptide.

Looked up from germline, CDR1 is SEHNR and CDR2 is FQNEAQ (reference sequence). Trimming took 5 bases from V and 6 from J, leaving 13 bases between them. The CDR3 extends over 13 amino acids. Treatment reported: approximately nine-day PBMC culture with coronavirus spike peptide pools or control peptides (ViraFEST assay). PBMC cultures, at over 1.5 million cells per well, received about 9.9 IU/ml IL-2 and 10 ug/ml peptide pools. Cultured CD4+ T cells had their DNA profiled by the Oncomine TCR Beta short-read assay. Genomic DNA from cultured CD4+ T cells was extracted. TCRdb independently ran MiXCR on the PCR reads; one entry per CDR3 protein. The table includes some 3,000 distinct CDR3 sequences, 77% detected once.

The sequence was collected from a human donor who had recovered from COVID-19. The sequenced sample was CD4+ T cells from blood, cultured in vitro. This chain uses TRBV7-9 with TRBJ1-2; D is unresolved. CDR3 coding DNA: TGTGCCAGCAGCCATGAAACAGTACATGGCTACACCTTC. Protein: CASSHETVHGYTF.